What follows are 32 T cell receptor beta chains derived from one specimen sequenced in a study of blood T cell repertoires in COVID-19 (TCRdb year 2020). The library was obtained by the immunoSEQ multiplex PCR assay. TCRdb limited this immuneACCESS table to in-frame rearrangements with V and J called. A share of clones is missing; checked studies link under half to unresolved V genes, and the rest is unexplained. This sample lists more than 90,000 clones; around 85% were detected once. The leading ten clones occupy approximately 40% of the sample. The specimen was peripheral blood. Every receptor here comes from a man at least 80 years old with acute or convalescent COVID-19.

The rearrangement uses TRBV30 and TRBJ1-3; D remains ambiguous. Germline V gives CDR1 GTSNPN, CDR2 SVGIG (reference sequence). V was trimmed by 8 bases and J by 7 bases, leaving 15 bases between them. CDR3 length: 12 residues. The CDR3 DNA follows: TGTGCCCTTGGCCACATGGGCAACACCATATATTTT. Translated: CALGHMGNTIYF.

The chain links TRBV28 to TRBJ2-7; D is unclear. Trimming took off 3 bases at V and 3 bases at J, with 3 bases between the two ends. The V gene's germline CDR1 is MDHEN and CDR2 SYDVKM. The length of the CDR3 is 11 residues. CDR3 in amino acids: CASSFFYEQYF. The CDR3 nucleotides are TGTGCCAGCAGTTTCTTCTACGAGCAGTACTTC.

At least ten counts were recorded for this clone. The CDR3 nucleotides read TGCGCCAGCAGTTTCGAGGGACATTTGAACACTGAAGCTTTCTTT. Translation gives CASSFEGHLNTEAFF. This chain links TRBV5-1 with TRBJ1-1, with D tentatively TRBD1 (6 bases). The CDR3 is 15 residues long. From germline, CDR1 is SGHRS and CDR2 YFSETQ. V gave up 5 bases and J gave up 0 bases, with 14 bases separating them. The full variable domain, with the rest looked up from reference TRBV5-1 and TRBJ1-1, is KAGVTQTPRYLIKTRGQQVTLSCSPISGHRSVSWYQQTPGQGLQFLFEYFSETQRNKGNFPGRFSGRQFSNSRSEMNVSTLELGDSALYLCASSFEGHLNTEAFFGQGTRLTVV.

The chain links TRBV28 to TRBJ2-5; the match to TRBD2 covers 7 bases. This CDR3 is built from 13 residues. V lost 6 bases to trimming and J lost 7 bases; unmatched junction nucleotides: 8. Germline V gene sequence: CDR1 MDHEN, CDR2 SYDVKM. The CDR3 spells CASRGGLRGTQYF. The CDR3 coding sequence is TGTGCCAGCAGGGGGGGACTACGGGGGACCCAGTACTTC.

This chain uses TRBV2 with TRBJ1-1, with 7 bases that match TRBD1. V was clipped by 8 bases and J by 0 bases; unmatched bases: 3. CDR3 length equals 13 residues. Germline V gives CDR1 SNHLY, CDR2 FYNNEI. This chain's CDR3 is CASEGQMNTEAFF. As DNA, the CDR3 is TGTGCCAGCGAGGGACAGATGAACACTGAAGCTTTCTTT.

V is TRBV2 and J is TRBJ2-7; D is possibly TRBD1 (6 bases). The CDR3 consists of 13 residues. Deletions cut 2 bases from V and 5 bases from J, with 10 bases between. The germline CDR1 and CDR2 sequences are SNHLY and FYNNEI. The CDR3: CASSEQGMNEQYF. The DNA for the CDR3 is TGTGCCAGCAGTGAACAGGGGATGAACGAGCAGTACTTC.

This clone was recorded once. V is TRBV7-8 and J is TRBJ2-7, with 7 positions matching TRBD1. J was trimmed by 3 bases and V by 1 base; bases with no gene match: 3. The CDR3 is made up of 14 amino acids. Germline assignment: CDR1 SGHVS and CDR2 FQNEAQ. CDR3 sequence reads: CASSLVGQDYEQYF. In nucleotides, the CDR3 is TGTGCCAGCAGCTTAGTTGGACAGGACTACGAGCAGTACTTC.

The chain joins TRBV29-1 to TRBJ2-2; TRBD2 matches at 9 bases. The trim removed 4 bases at V and 6 bases at J, leaving 6 bases unmatched. The CDR3 length is 14 residues. Germline V gene lookup returns CDR1 SQVTM and CDR2 ANQGSEA. DNA for the CDR3: TGCAGCGTTGGGGCGGGAGGGATCTCCGGGGAGCTGTTTTTT. Encoded protein: CSVGAGGISGELFF.

The chain has TRBV6-5 and TRBJ1-2; 9 bases map to TRBD1. Trimming removed 6 bases from V and 1 base from J; junction bases left unmatched: 6. The CDR3 is made up of 15 amino acids. From germline, CDR1 is MNHEY and CDR2 SVGAGI. CDR3 in amino acids: CASRRQGENNYGYTF. The CDR3 bases are TGTGCCAGCAGACGACAGGGGGAGAATAACTATGGCTACACCTTC.

J is TRBJ1-1 and V is TRBV27; D is unresolved. Germline V gives CDR1 MNHEY, CDR2 SMNVEV (reference sequence). CDR3 length: 13 residues. V was trimmed by 6 bases and J by 0 bases, leaving 8 bases between them. The CDR3 loop is CASRRKMNTEAFF. The CDR3 DNA reads as TGTGCCAGCAGGCGGAAGATGAACACTGAAGCTTTCTTT.

The chain combines TRBV10-1 with TRBJ2-1; TRBD2 aligns across 12 bases. J lost 6 bases, V lost 6 bases, and 0 bases had no gene match. The germline CDR1 and CDR2 sequences are WNHNN and SYGVQD (reference sequence). This CDR3 is 13 amino acids long. The CDR3 here is CASRGLAGNEQFF. The CDR3, as DNA: TGCGCCAGCAGGGGACTAGCGGGCAATGAGCAGTTCTTC.

This chain's CDR3 is CASRVDNLVLGYTF. The CDR3 coding sequence is TGTGCCAGCCGCGTGGACAATTTAGTCTTGGGCTACACCTTC. V is TRBV6-5 and J is TRBJ1-2, with a possible D match to TRBD1 (5 bases). The CDR3 spans 14 residues. CDR1 MNHEY and CDR2 SVGAGI come from the germline V gene. V lost 8 bases to trimming and J lost 8 bases, with 21 bases between them.

The chain employs TRBV6-4 and TRBJ2-1, with 9 bases matching TRBD1. J was trimmed by 6 bases and V by 5 bases; bases with no gene match: 8. The CDR3 sequence is 15 residues long. The V gene's germline CDR1 is MRHNA and CDR2 SNTAGT. The CDR3 protein is CASSPHRGQVNEQFF. In DNA, the CDR3 is TGTGCCAGCAGTCCCCACAGGGGGCAGGTCAATGAGCAGTTCTTC.

The gene calls are TRBV9 and TRBJ1-2; 7 nucleotides match TRBD1. CDR1 is SGDLS, CDR2 YYNGEE, per germline. The CDR3 extends over 15 amino acids. With V trimmed by 0 bases and J by 7 bases, 9 bases remained unmatched. CDR3 coding DNA: TGTGCCAGCAGCGTAGGGGCCAGGGGGAGTGGTGGCTACACCTTC. Amino acids: CASSVGARGSGGYTF.

Within the sample, this clone is medium-sized (0.01 to 0.1%). V usage is TRBV27 and J usage is TRBJ2-7; 10 bases agree with TRBD2. Germline CDR1 MNHEY, CDR2 SMNVEV (reference sequence). V gave up 6 bases and J gave up 3 bases; unmatched junction bases: 11. The CDR3 covers 16 residues. This CDR3 reads CASRGERAGGVYEQYF. In nucleotides, the CDR3 is TGTGCCAGCAGAGGGGAGAGAGCGGGGGGGGTCTACGAGCAGTACTTC.

This clone occurred once. V and J are TRBV6-6 and TRBJ2-3; D is perhaps TRBD2 (6 bases). The CDR3 length is 17 residues. The V gene's germline CDR1 is MNHNY and CDR2 SVGAGI (reference sequence). With 5 bases removed from V and 0 bases from J, the gap between germline ends came to 18 bases. The DNA for the CDR3 is TGTGCCAGCAGTCCCCAACGCGGGACGGGGAGCACAGATACGCAGTATTTT. Amino acids: CASSPQRGTGSTDTQYF.

The count of this clone is one. This chain links TRBV7-9 with TRBJ2-6, with 7 bases matching TRBD1. The V and J ends lost 3 bases and 0 bases, in that order; junction bases with no gene match: 11. In germline, CDR1 is SEHNR, CDR2 FQNEAQ (reference sequence). The CDR3 is made up of 19 amino acids. The CDR3 spells CASSFRGQALNSGANVLTF. The DNA for the CDR3 is TGTGCCAGCAGCTTTCGTGGACAGGCTCTTAACTCTGGGGCCAACGTCCTGACTTTC.

This clone was seen a single time. The rearrangement uses TRBV12-5 and TRBJ2-2; 9 positions agree with TRBD1. Germline values: CDR1 LGHNT, CDR2 FRNRAP. The J segment lost 5 bases and the V segment lost 2 bases, leaving 6 bases of the junction unmatched. The CDR3 runs 16 residues. CDR3 in amino acids: CASGLTRQGGTGELFF. CDR3 bases: TGTGCTAGTGGTTTGACCCGACAGGGGGGGACCGGGGAGCTGTTTTTT.

The V call is TRBV5-4, the J call TRBJ2-3; TRBD2 agrees at 13 bases. The CDR3 covers 15 residues. Germline V gives CDR1 SGHNT, CDR2 YYREEE (reference sequence). V was pared by 5 bases and J by 6 bases, with 6 bases of the junction left unmatched. The CDR3, as DNA: TGTGCCAGCAGTGAGACTAGCGGGAGGTCCGATACGCAGTATTTT. Translating it yields CASSETSGRSDTQYF.

The V call is TRBV5-6, the J call TRBJ1-2; TRBD1 aligns across 9 bases. Losses at the gene ends were 5 bases for V and 7 bases for J; bases not matched to a gene: 6. Germline V gives CDR1 SGHDT, CDR2 YYEEEE. The CDR3 totals 13 residues. Here the CDR3 DNA reads TGTGCCAGCAGAGGACAGGGGTCGGGTGGCTACACCTTC. Translating gives CASRGQGSGGYTF.

Here the CDR3 DNA reads TGTGCCAGCAGCACCGGGAATGTAGGGACCCAGTACTTC. It encodes CASSTGNVGTQYF. V gene TRBV7-2 combines with J gene TRBJ2-5; TRBD2 is a possible D gene (5 bases). Germline-derived CDR1 and CDR2 are SGHTA and FQGNSA. The CDR3 consists of 13 residues. V was cut by 5 bases and J by 7 bases, with 14 bases left in between.

This clone was counted once. The CDR3 nucleotides read TGTGCCAGCAGCGCCGGGACAGCGGCTACTGAAGCTTTCTTT. Translation: CASSAGTAATEAFF. The chain combines TRBV9 with TRBJ1-1; 7 bases fit TRBD1. Germline V gene lookup returns CDR1 SGDLS and CDR2 YYNGEE. J gave up 5 bases and V 3 bases, and 7 bases lay outside the gene matches. This CDR3 is 14 amino acids long.

The chain recombines TRBV29-1 with TRBJ1-5, with TRBD1 identical over 10 bases. This CDR3 is 16 amino acids long. The V and J ends lost 6 bases and 3 bases, in that order; junction bases with no gene match: 11. CDR1 is SQVTM, CDR2 ANQGSEA, per germline. In DNA form, the CDR3 reads TGCAGCGTGACTACGGGACAGGGGATCTACAATCAGCCCCAGCATTTT. Protein sequence: CSVTTGQGIYNQPQHF.

The chain links TRBV4-2 to TRBJ2-7, with D perhaps matching TRBD2 (6 bases). The V and J ends lost 3 bases and 2 bases respectively, with 14 bases between them. Germline CDR1 is LGHNA and CDR2 is YNFKEQ. The CDR3 sequence is 15 residues long. The CDR3 coding sequence is TGTGCCAGCAGCCAGGGAACCGGGGAGGCCTACGAGCAGTACTTC. Protein product: CASSQGTGEAYEQYF.

This rearrangement joins TRBV11-3 to TRBJ1-1; D is perhaps TRBD1 (6 bases). Germline-derived CDR1 and CDR2 are SGHNT and YENEEA. Trimming removed 4 bases from V and 4 bases from J, with 16 bases in between. The CDR3 length is 15 residues. The CDR3 DNA reads as TGTGCCAGCAGCTCCCAGACAGGATCGGGCACTGAAGCTTTCTTT. It translates to CASSSQTGSGTEAFF.

The rearrangement uses TRBV1 and TRBJ1-6; the table's TRBD1 call for D was not verified on the DNA. TRBV1 is designated a pseudogene. The CDR3 contains 16 residues. This CDR3 reads CTSSNPPGQYNSPLHF. The DNA of the CDR3 is TGCACCAGCAGCAACCCCCCGGGACAGTATAATTCACCCCTCCACTTT.

This chain connects TRBV7-3 to TRBJ2-3, with TRBD1 as a possible D gene (6 bases). The V gene lost 5 bases and the J gene lost 0 bases, with 21 bases spanning the gap. The CDR3 loop spans 18 amino acids. Looked up from germline, CDR1 is SGHTA and CDR2 is FQGTGA. The CDR3 reads CASSAQGVGFSSTDTQYF. As DNA, the CDR3 is TGTGCCAGCAGCGCACAGGGAGTAGGGTTTTCTAGCACAGATACGCAGTATTTT. The full variable domain, in which reference TRBV7-3 and TRBJ2-3 provide the parts outside the CDR3, is GAGVSQTPSNKVTEKGKYVELRCDPISGHTALYWYRQSLGQGPEFLIYFQGTGAADDSGLPNDRFFAVRPEGSVSTLKIQRTERGDSAVYLCASSAQGVGFSSTDTQYFGPGTRLTVL.

The table lists this clone with a count of one. V and J are TRBV11-3 and TRBJ1-5; D gene uncertain. This CDR3 comprises 16 residues. With 1 base removed from V and 4 bases from J, the gap between germline ends came to 14 bases. CDR1 and CDR2 (germline): SGHNT, YENEEA. The CDR3 DNA follows: TGTGCCAGCAGCTTAGGCTGCGCGCCCATTAATCAGCCCCAGCATTTT. This gives the protein CASSLGCAPINQPQHF.

This chain's CDR3 is CASSPGGSYEQYF. The CDR3 DNA sequence: TGTGCCAGCTCCCCAGGGGGGTCCTACGAGCAGTACTTC. This rearrangement joins TRBV18 to TRBJ2-7, with TRBD1 as a possible D gene (7 bases). CDR1 and CDR2 from the germline V gene are KGHSH and LQKENI. The CDR3 length is 13 residues. The ends were cut back, 6 bases at V and 1 base at J, with 10 bases in the middle.

This clone was counted once. V and J are TRBV5-1 and TRBJ1-4; D perhaps matches TRBD1 (5 bases). The ends were cut back, 1 base at V and 3 bases at J, with 13 bases in the middle. Germline V gives CDR1 SGHRS, CDR2 YFSETQ. The CDR3 length is 16 residues. The DNA of the CDR3 is TGCGCCAGCAGCTTGCAGGGCGGGGTAGCTAATGAAAAACTGTTTTTT. This encodes CASSLQGGVANEKLFF.

The chain employs TRBV5-4 and TRBJ2-7; possibly TRBD1 for D (5 bases). Per germline, CDR1 SGHNT and CDR2 YYREEE (reference sequence). This CDR3 is built from 14 residues. The germline V and J ends were trimmed by 3 bases and 0 bases, with 10 bases remaining between them. CDR3 bases: TGTGCCAGCAGCTCTGACAGTAGCTCCTACGAGCAGTACTTC. Amino acid sequence: CASSSDSSSYEQYF.

This chain connects TRBV5-6 to TRBJ2-7, with 8 bases identical to TRBD1. CDR1 SGHDT and CDR2 YYEEEE come from the germline V gene. J was trimmed by 4 bases and V by 0 bases; bases with no gene match: 3. The CDR3 is 14 residues long. Here the CDR3 DNA reads TGTGCCAGCAGCTTGGGGACAGGGCGATACGAGCAGTACTTC. Protein product: CASSLGTGRYEQYF.